These 13 T cell receptor beta chains were all obtained from the same sample, sequenced in a study of regulatory T cells in long-lasting Graves disease (dated by TCRdb to about 2021). Reading the label with the study, this specimen's time point is: persistent/refractory GD, antithyroid drugs over 5 years with positive TRAb. For both TCR sequencing and RNA sequencing, RNA was extracted from PBMCs in TRIzol. Library preparation used multiplex PCR. Reads for this sample came from an Illumina HiSeq 4000. CDR3 regions were amplified by Arm-PCR with iRepertoire HTBI primers to construct TCR beta libraries. TCRdb cleaned the public reads at Q25 with fastp, built clones with MiXCR and kept in-frame beta chains. Identical CDR3 protein sequences are pooled into one entry, listed with their most common genes and DNA. For this sample the table gives a few hundred thousand distinct CDR3 sequences, of which under 25% were detected only once. The ten most abundant clones make up roughly an eighth of the sample.

The sample consisted of peripheral blood mononuclear cells (PBMCs), taken when the disease was refractory, from a patient treated with antithyroid drugs. The receptors derive from a female donor with Graves disease.

This clonotype was seen at least ten times. This sequence joins TRBV2 and TRBJ2-7; no clear D gene. This CDR3 comprises 14 residues. V shed 2 bases and J shed 4 bases, with 12 bases lying between them. CDR1 and CDR2 (germline): SNHLY, FYNNEI. This CDR3 reads CASSERYPAYEQYF. The CDR3 coding sequence is TGTGCCAGCAGTGAAAGGTACCCTGCGTACGAGCAGTACTTC.

DNA of the CDR3: TGTGCCAGCAGCCATCACCGGGACAGGGGTCGGGCCGGGGAGCTGTTTTTT. This encodes CASSHHRDRGRAGELFF. This sequence joins TRBV3-1 and TRBJ2-2; 10 bases align to TRBD1. Germline trimming cut 3 bases from V and 6 bases from J; bases unmatched to any gene: 10. From germline, CDR1 is LGHDT and CDR2 YNNKEL (reference sequence). This CDR3 contains 17 residues.

This clonotype was counted only a few times. The CDR3 nucleotides read TGTGCCAGCAGCTACACGGACAGGGGAGGAGGCTACACCTTC. It codes for CASSYTDRGGGYTF. This chain links TRBV5-4 with TRBJ1-2; 9 nucleotides align to TRBD1. CDR3 size: 14 residues. Germline lookup yields CDR1 SGHNT and CDR2 YYREEE (reference sequence). V was clipped by 3 bases and J by 8 bases; unmatched bases: 8.

This clonotype was found a few times. The chain is built from TRBV20-1 and TRBJ2-5; 12 bases agree with TRBD2. The CDR3 contains 14 residues. Germline V gene sequence: CDR1 DFQATT, CDR2 SNEGSKA (reference sequence). Trimming cost V 1 base and J 9 bases; bases outside gene matches: 6. CDR3 loop: CSARGALAGGAQYF. The CDR3 coding sequence is TGCAGTGCTAGAGGGGCGCTAGCGGGAGGGGCCCAGTACTTC.

This clonotype was found a few times. The chain combines TRBV5-1 with TRBJ2-7; D is unclear. V lost 2 bases and J lost 3, with 9 bases in between. Germline CDR1 reads SGHRS; CDR2 reads YFSETQ. The CDR3 totals 13 residues. CDR3 region: CASSFSTFYEQYF. In DNA form, the CDR3 reads TGCGCCAGCAGCTTCTCGACATTCTACGAGCAGTACTTC.

This clonotype has ten or more counts. The rearrangement links TRBV28 to TRBJ2-2; D unresolved. The ends were cut back, 1 base at V and 13 bases at J, with 13 bases in the middle. Germline assignment: CDR1 MDHEN and CDR2 SYDVKM. This CDR3 region has 13 residues. CDR3 nucleotide sequence: TGTGCCAGCAGTTTATTTCGCGCCACGGTGCTGTTTTTT. Protein sequence: CASSLFRATVLFF.

This clonotype was picked up many times. The V call is TRBV30, the J call TRBJ2-7; D call uncertain. The germline CDR1 and CDR2 sequences are GTSNPN and SVGIG (reference sequence). V was cut by 0 bases and J by 4 bases, with 7 bases left in between. The CDR3 is 12 residues long. CDR3 coding DNA: TGTGCCTGGAGTGTTCCGTTATACGAGCAGTACTTC. Translation gives CAWSVPLYEQYF. The variable domain in full, with the rest retrieved from reference TRBV30 and TRBJ2-7, is SQTIHQWPATLVQPVGSPLSLECTVEGTSNPNLYWYRQAAGRGLQLLFYSVGIGQISSEVPQNLSASRPQDRQFILSSKKLLLSDSGFYLCAWSVPLYEQYFGPGTRLTVT.

This clonotype was observed at least ten times. This chain links TRBV10-1 with TRBJ2-5, with D tentatively TRBD2 (5 bases). This CDR3 spans 16 amino acids. Trimming pared 0 bases from V and 3 bases from J, leaving 14 bases between. The V gene's germline CDR1 is WNHNN and CDR2 SYGVQD (reference sequence). This chain's CDR3 is CASSESTRRGEETQYF. The CDR3 DNA reads as TGCGCCAGCAGTGAGTCGACTCGTCGGGGAGAAGAGACCCAGTACTTC.

This clonotype was seen once. Since a much larger clone is just one base distant, this may be a read error. The conserved closing phenylalanine or tryptophan is absent in this CDR3, likely reflecting a read error. The chain joins TRBV7-3 to TRBJ2-6; D may be TRBD1 or TRBD2 (5 bases each). Germline V gene lookup returns CDR1 SGHTA and CDR2 FQGTGA. The CDR3 sequence is 15 residues long. Trimming stripped 5 bases from V and 2 bases from J, with 10 bases between. The CDR3 is CASSPMGAGANVLTS. The DNA of the CDR3 is TGTGCCAGCAGCCCAATGGGGGCTGGGGCCAACGTCCTGACTTCC.

This clonotype has a count of ten or more. This sequence joins TRBV5-1 and TRBJ1-2, with a weak D call TRBD1 (5 bases). Germline loops: CDR1 SGHRS, CDR2 YFSETQ. V was pared by 0 bases and J by 8 bases, with 14 bases between. This CDR3 region has 14 residues. The CDR3 region is CASSLAGGEGGYTF. The CDR3 nucleotides are TGCGCCAGCAGCTTGGCTGGGGGGGAAGGAGGCTACACCTTC.

This clonotype was seen at least ten times. The chain has TRBV20-1 and TRBJ2-7, with 8 bases fitting TRBD1. V lost 3 bases, J lost 1 base, and 5 bases stayed unmatched. Germline V gives CDR1 DFQATT, CDR2 SNEGSKA (reference sequence). The length of the CDR3 is 14 residues. The DNA for the CDR3 is TGCAGTGCTAGGGGACAGGCGAATTCCTACGAGCAGTACTTC. It yields the protein CSARGQANSYEQYF.

This clonotype was recorded at least ten times. The chain combines TRBV6-1 with TRBJ2-7; no definite D call. The CDR3 covers 12 residues. V lost 5 bases and J 3 bases, leaving 8 bases between the germline ends. The germline V gene encodes CDR1 MNHNS and CDR2 SASEGT. CDR3 amino acids: CASSTQYYEQYF. DNA of the CDR3: TGTGCCAGCAGTACCCAGTACTACGAGCAGTACTTC.

V gene TRBV5-1 combines with J gene TRBJ1-2; possible D gene TRBD1, 5 bases. V was pared by 2 bases and J by 4 bases, with 12 bases between. The germline CDR1 and CDR2 sequences are SGHRS and YFSETQ. The length of the CDR3 is 14 residues. The CDR3 DNA follows: TGCGCCAGCAGCTTCGAGCCCACAGGCTATGGCTACACCTTC. It codes for CASSFEPTGYGYTF.